This T cell receptor beta chain was sequenced in a study of vaccination effects on CD4 cells after COVID-19. The overall study: Vaccine administered to participants consisted of two doses of either BNT162b2 or mRNA-1273.

The V end lost 5 bases, the J end lost 0 bases, and 8 bases lay between the germline ends. This CDR3 has 13 residues. Germline V gives CDR1 SGHTA, CDR2 FQGNSA. After expansion with viral peptide pools in the ViraFEST assay, antigen-specific CD4+ T cells were sequenced. At the end of over 8 days of culture, CD4+ T cells were isolated. Absence of prior SARS-CoV-2 infection characterized the vaccine recipients, who showed negative nucleocapsid antibodies. Approximately 2.1 million PBMC were placed in each well, which was supplemented with roughly 9.1 IU/ml IL-2 and roughly 10 ug/ml peptides. This table comes from immunoSEQ multiplex PCR, and its TCRdb copy is limited to in-frame clones, with some not included. This sample yields approximately 74,000 clones, of which roughly 74% are seen a single time; around 2.9% belongs to the top ten. Concerning this clone itself: Its antigen is unknown.

Source: CD4+ T cells from PBMCs cultured with HCoV-NL63 spike peptides, taken before COVID-19 vaccination. V and J are TRBV7-2 and TRBJ2-7, with TRBD1 as a possible D gene (6 bases). This receptor was taken from a human donor who received a COVID-19 vaccine. The CDR3 spells CASSTGSSYEQYV. In DNA, the CDR3 is TGTGCCAGCAGCACAGGGAGCTCCTACGAGCAGTACGTC.